The clone carrying this TCR beta chain was counted at least ten times. Its antigen is currently unknown. These data originate in a study of T cell repertoires in cytomegalovirus infection. About the study: Signatures in public TCR beta sequences pointed to both CMV infection and matching HLA type. Overall study findings and caveats: Carriers of CMV plus the relevant HLA were identified by cumulative public TCR beta family frequency. CMV-specific TCR beta clonotypes restricted by HLA-C were the ones dominating the ex vivo response.

Germline V gene data show CDR1 as MNHNS and CDR2 as SASEGT. The CDR3 is made up of 15 amino acids. Trimming cost V 6 bases and J 0 bases; bases outside gene matches: 7. MiXCR, run by TCRdb on the reads, gives a single entry per CDR3 protein. The table has about 310,000 distinct CDR3 sequences, 15% to 20% seen once. This clonotype originated in a human donor in good health (CMV status not recorded). Some clones in this sample may be carry-over from other donors' samples. Sequencing was performed on PBMCs. The chain joins TRBV6-1 to TRBJ2-7; 8 nucleotides align to TRBD2. The chain's CDR3 is CASRLEAGDSYEQYF. The CDR3 nucleotides read TGTGCCAGCAGACTTGAAGCGGGGGACTCCTACGAGCAGTACTTC.